The T cell receptor beta chain under discussion was sequenced for a study of T cells in Graves' hyperthyroidism and ophthalmopathy. Study-wide points: Ophthalmopathy, which appeared later, was predicted by the model a median about 6.8 months before onset.

No ophthalmopathy progression within 18 months constituted stable Graves' hyperthyroidism. Uncontrolled infection, other autoimmune disease, pregnancy or lactation excluded patients. The diagnoses drew upon clinical symptoms, serum thyroxine and TRAb, thyroid ultrasound and orbital computed tomography. Amplification targeted TCR beta CDR3 regions from RNA transcripts. The TCR CDR3 first-round RT-PCR relied on the HTBI primer set. A single record per CDR3 protein comes from TCRdb applying MiXCR to the multiplex PCR reads. The sample contains fewer than 350,000 distinct CDR3 sequences, roughly an eighth of which appear only once. Notes on this clonotype: As yet, its antigen is unknown.

Trimming stripped 9 bases from V and 3 bases from J, with 10 bases between. This CDR3 is built from 12 residues. The germline V gene has CDR1 KGHDR and CDR2 SFDVKD. The chain links TRBV24-1 to TRBJ1-2; D ambiguous. This receptor was taken from a woman aged 40 to 55 with Graves' hyperthyroidism. The source material was blood. The CDR3 reads CATEGEDYGYTF. The CDR3 DNA follows: TGTGCCACCGAAGGCGAGGACTATGGCTACACCTTC.